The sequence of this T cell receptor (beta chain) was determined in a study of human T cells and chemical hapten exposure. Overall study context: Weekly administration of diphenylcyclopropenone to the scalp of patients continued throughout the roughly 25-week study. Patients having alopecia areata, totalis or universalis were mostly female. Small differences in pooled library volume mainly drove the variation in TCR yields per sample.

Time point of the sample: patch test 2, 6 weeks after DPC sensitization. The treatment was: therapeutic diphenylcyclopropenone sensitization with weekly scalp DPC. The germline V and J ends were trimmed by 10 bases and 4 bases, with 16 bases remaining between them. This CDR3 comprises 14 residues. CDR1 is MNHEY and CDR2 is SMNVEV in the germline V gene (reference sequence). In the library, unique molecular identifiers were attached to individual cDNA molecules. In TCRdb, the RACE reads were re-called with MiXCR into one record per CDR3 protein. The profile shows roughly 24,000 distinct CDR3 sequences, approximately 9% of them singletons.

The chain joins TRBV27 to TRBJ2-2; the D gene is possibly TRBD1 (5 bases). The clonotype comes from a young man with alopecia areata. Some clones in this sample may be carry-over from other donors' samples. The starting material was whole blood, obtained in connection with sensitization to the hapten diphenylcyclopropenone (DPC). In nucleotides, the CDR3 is TGTGCCACCTCCAGGGAATCAGGCACCGGGGAGCTGTTTTTT. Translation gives CATSRESGTGELFF.